The 17 T cell receptor beta chains presented below share a single source sample, sequenced in a study of identifying expanded T cells in peripheral blood. Profiling relied on immunoSEQ multiplex PCR, and the TCRdb table lists in-frame clones only, not all of them. Of about 52,000 clones listed, less than 85% were seen once; the top ten hold 11% to 15%. Specimen: blood. The receptors stem from a person aged 18-70 years in good health.

CDR3 sequence (DNA): TGTGCCAGCAGCTTGTCGACGGGGTATACTGAGACCCAGTACTTC. It encodes CASSLSTGYTETQYF. The V gene is TRBV5-4, the J gene TRBJ2-5; maybe TRBD2 (5 bases). Trimming cost V 1 base and J 5 bases, with 15 bases left between them. Germline V gives CDR1 SGHNT, CDR2 YYREEE (reference sequence). The CDR3 has 15 residues.

In nucleotides, the CDR3 is TGTGCCAGCAGCGTTAGCGGGGGGGCCACCAATGAGCAGTTCTTC. The encoded protein is CASSVSGGATNEQFF. The chain joins TRBV7-6 to TRBJ2-1; 11 bases agree with TRBD2. This CDR3 is built from 15 residues. CDR1 and CDR2 (germline): SGHVS, FNYEAQ. With 5 bases clipped from V and 6 bases from J, the junction kept 6 bases outside the gene matches.

This chain links TRBV2 with TRBJ1-2; possible D gene TRBD1, 5 bases. The CDR3 totals 13 residues. V lost 5 bases to trimming and J lost 4 bases, with 11 bases between them. The germline V gene has CDR1 SNHLY and CDR2 FYNNEI. The CDR3 sequence: CASSSRTRYGYTF. CDR3 in DNA: TGTGCCAGCAGTTCTCGGACACGCTATGGCTACACCTTC. The full variable domain, rest sourced from reference TRBV2 and TRBJ1-2, is EPEVTQTPSHQVTQMGQEVILRCVPISNHLYFYWYRQILGQKVEFLVSFYNNEISEKSEIFDDQFSVERPDGSNFTLKIRSTKLEDSAMYFCASSSRTRYGYTFGSGTRLTVV.

This clone has a single count. The CDR3 coding sequence is TGTGCCAGCAGCACCGAGGCTGGACAGACAAACTATGGCTACACCTTC. It specifies CASSTEAGQTNYGYTF. This chain connects TRBV7-2 to TRBJ1-2; tentatively, D is TRBD1 (6 bases). V lost 5 bases and J lost 2, with 18 bases in between. Germline V CDR1 and CDR2: SGHTA, FQGNSA. The CDR3 has 16 residues. Full variable domain (rest looked up from reference TRBV7-2 and TRBJ1-2): GAGVSQSPSNKVTEKGKDVELRCDPISGHTALYWYRQSLGQGLEFLIYFQGNSAPDKSGLPSDRFSAERTGGSVSTLTIQRTQQEDSAVYLCASSTEAGQTNYGYTFGSGTRLTVV.

This chain uses TRBV30 with TRBJ2-1; the D gene could be TRBD1 or TRBD2 (5 bases each). Trimming left V 2 bases short and J 9 bases short, with 17 bases between. This CDR3 spans 14 amino acids. Per the germline V gene, CDR1 is GTSNPN and CDR2 is SVGIG (reference sequence). CDR3 bases: TGTGCCTGGAGTCGGGGCCCTCCCAAGGGTGAGCAGTTCTTC. Amino acids: CAWSRGPPKGEQFF.

In its sample, this clone was seen a few times. The chain has TRBV10-3 and TRBJ1-2, with 7 bases aligning to TRBD1. In germline, CDR1 is ENHRY, CDR2 SYGVKD. This CDR3 spans 16 amino acids. J lost 6 bases, V lost 6 bases, and 16 bases had no gene match. DNA for the CDR3: TGTGCCATCAGGGAATCCACGACAGGGACTGGGGATGGCTACACCTTC. This sequence encodes CAIRESTTGTGDGYTF.

The V and J genes are TRBV7-9 and TRBJ2-5; TRBD2 agrees at 9 bases. This CDR3 comprises 17 residues. Losses at the gene ends were 4 bases for V and 4 bases for J; bases not matched to a gene: 13. The germline V gene encodes CDR1 SEHNR and CDR2 FQNEAQ (reference sequence). Written as DNA, the CDR3 is TGTGCCAGCAGCTCCATCAGCGGTAGCGGGAGCCTAGAGACCCAGTACTTC. Its protein product is CASSSISGSGSLETQYF.

The rearrangement uses TRBV7-6 and TRBJ2-7, with D unresolved. V was cut by 1 base and J by 2 bases, with 9 bases left in between. Germline CDR1 and CDR2: SGHVS and FNYEAQ. This CDR3 has 14 residues. CDR3 protein: CASSLGADAYEQYF. DNA of the CDR3: TGTGCCAGCAGCTTAGGGGCTGACGCCTACGAGCAGTACTTC.

This clone has more than one count but fewer than ten. The CDR3 coding sequence is TGTGCAAGTCGCTCGGGGGGGGCGCAGCATGGCTACACCTTC. Amino acids: CASRSGGAQHGYTF. The chain couples TRBV12-2 to TRBJ1-2. TRBV12-2 is an annotated pseudogene. This CDR3 is built from 14 residues.

This clone was counted a few times. This rearrangement joins TRBV7-9 to TRBJ1-1; D is undetermined. The germline V gene encodes CDR1 SEHNR and CDR2 FQNEAQ (reference sequence). V lost 6 bases and J lost 0, with 17 bases in between. The CDR3 length is 16 residues. CDR3 coding DNA: TGTGCCAGCAGACCCGGTGGCCCGGGGATGAACACTGAAGCTTTCTTT. Protein product: CASRPGGPGMNTEAFF.

The chain employs TRBV29-1 and TRBJ2-3, with 7 bases that match TRBD1. The CDR3 has 12 amino acids. V shed 1 base, J shed 10 bases, and the junction held 5 bases outside the gene matches. CDR1 SQVTM and CDR2 ANQGSEA come from the germline V gene. This CDR3 is CSVEATQGSQYF. The DNA for the CDR3 is TGCAGCGTTGAAGCCACACAGGGGTCGCAGTATTTT.

In this sample, this clone turned up once. V usage is TRBV5-1 and J usage is TRBJ2-2; 11 nucleotides line up with TRBD1. V trimming: 7 bases; J trimming: 7 bases; junction bases outside the gene matches: 9. The length of the CDR3 is 15 residues. From germline, CDR1 is SGHRS and CDR2 YFSETQ. The CDR3 DNA reads TGCGCCAGCGGATCCGGACAGGGGGCAATCGGGGAGCTGTTTTTT. It encodes CASGSGQGAIGELFF.

V gene TRBV7-8 combines with J gene TRBJ2-3; 7 nucleotides match TRBD2. V lost 4 bases to trimming and J lost 2 bases; unmatched junction nucleotides: 6. This CDR3 is 15 amino acids long. Per the germline V gene, CDR1 is SGHVS and CDR2 is FQNEAQ. The CDR3 protein is CASSWGAGNTDTQYF. For the CDR3, the DNA is TGTGCCAGCAGCTGGGGAGCGGGGAACACAGATACGCAGTATTTT.

This chain connects TRBV5-1 to TRBJ2-2; 8 nucleotides align to TRBD2. The V gene end was trimmed by 0 bases and the J gene end by 0 bases; junction bases not matched to a gene: 1. The CDR3 has 16 residues. In germline, CDR1 is SGHRS, CDR2 YFSETQ. The CDR3 reads CASSLVAGTNTGELFF. In nucleotides, the CDR3 is TGCGCCAGCAGCTTGGTAGCGGGGACGAACACCGGGGAGCTGTTTTTT.

This chain connects TRBV19 to TRBJ1-1, with 12 bases identical to TRBD1. The germline V gene encodes CDR1 LNHDA and CDR2 SQIVND (reference sequence). Losses at the gene ends were 0 bases for V and 4 bases for J; bases not matched to a gene: 12. The CDR3 totals 19 residues. CDR3 protein: CASSIDRRGQGARSTEAFF. CDR3 DNA sequence: TGTGCCAGTAGTATAGATCGCAGGGGACAGGGGGCGCGGAGCACTGAAGCTTTCTTT.

The chain recombines TRBV4-2 with TRBJ2-7; maybe TRBD2 (6 bases). This CDR3 contains 15 residues. Germline V CDR1 and CDR2: LGHNA, YNFKEQ. Trimming pared 0 bases from V and 2 bases from J, leaving 11 bases between. The CDR3 spells CASSQERGETYEQYF. Written as DNA, the CDR3 is TGTGCCAGCAGCCAAGAGCGGGGAGAAACCTACGAGCAGTACTTC.

The genes are TRBV13 and TRBJ2-3; weak D call: TRBD2 (5 bases). Per the germline V gene, CDR1 is PRHDT and CDR2 is FYEKMQ (reference sequence). Trimming removed 3 bases from V and 4 bases from J, with 14 bases in between. This CDR3 comprises 15 residues. DNA for the CDR3: TGTGCCAGCAGCTTGCCCGGGGTCGGGTCAGATACGCAGTATTTT. Its translation: CASSLPGVGSDTQYF.